This T cell receptor (beta chain) was recorded in a study of cytomegalovirus exposure and HLA in healthy donors. PCR employed 60 Vbeta and 13 Jbeta primers. The table came from immunoSEQ multiplex PCR; TCRdb's copy has only in-frame clones and leaves some out. The data contain roughly 190,000 clones, roughly 76% of them singletons. On this clone itself: What it binds is unknown.

The CDR3 sequence is 15 residues long. Trimming took 7 bases from V and 2 from J, leaving 18 bases between them. Germline CDR1 MDHEN, CDR2 SYDVKM. Study-level results: In a later analysis, donors in an Asian-associated ancestry cluster reportedly had fewer N-insertions in productive TCRs than the cohort mean. Exclusion applied to some V segments, including TRBV6-2 and TRBV6-3, as they were indistinguishable.

The V gene is TRBV28, the J gene TRBJ2-7; D remains ambiguous. This TCR derives from a woman aged 25-40 years in good health and CMV-seropositive. The specimen was PBMCs. The CDR3 coding sequence is TGTGCCAGCACCCACTATACCGGTTGGGCCTACGAGCAGTACTTC. Protein sequence: CASTHYTGWAYEQYF.